The entry below gives a single TCR beta chain sequence along with its context. These data originate in a study of blood T cell repertoires in COVID-19. The data were produced by immunoSEQ multiplex PCR, yet TCRdb's version contains in-frame clones alone and is incomplete. This sample has 88,000 or so clones; 70% to 90% occur once, and the top ten carry approximately 7.2%. The CDR3 is made up of 19 amino acids. Trimming at V came to 0 bases and at J to 0 bases, leaving 10 bases not matched to a gene. Germline V gene sequence: CDR1 LGHNA, CDR2 YSLEER. The receptor comes from a man in his fifties or sixties with acute or convalescent COVID-19. The sample comprised peripheral blood. This chain links TRBV4-3 with TRBJ1-4; 7 nucleotides line up with TRBD1. The DNA for the CDR3 is TGCGCCAGCAGCCAAGAACCTCGGGACAGATCTGCAACTAATGAAAAACTGTTTTTT. Its translation: CASSQEPRDRSATNEKLFF.